This passage covers 28 T cell receptor beta chains from one sample sequenced in a study of blood T cell repertoires in COVID-19. Assay used: immunoSEQ multiplex PCR; TCRdb lists only in-frame clones, some missing. The sample includes about 100,000 clones, about four fifths of them seen just once. Input material: peripheral blood. These TCRs come from a man aged 60 to 69 with acute or convalescent COVID-19.

The rearrangement joins TRBV19 to TRBJ1-1; unclear D gene. The CDR3 contains 13 residues. Germline lookup yields CDR1 LNHDA and CDR2 SQIVND (reference sequence). V lost 3 bases, J lost 3 bases, and 8 bases lay in between. The CDR3 nucleotides are TGTGCCAGTAGTATCCTCGAGGACACTGAAGCTTTCTTT. Its protein product is CASSILEDTEAFF.

The chain employs TRBV27 and TRBJ2-1; weak D call: TRBD1 (5 bases). CDR3 length: 15 amino acids. Trimming took 2 bases from V and 4 from J, leaving 12 bases between them. Germline V gene data show CDR1 as MNHEY and CDR2 as SMNVEV (reference sequence). The CDR3 nucleotides are TGTGCCAGCAGTTTACGTGACAGAGGATACAATGAGCAGTTCTTC. This codes for CASSLRDRGYNEQFF.

V usage is TRBV19 and J usage is TRBJ2-1; TRBD2 matches 8 bases. V trimming: 1 base; J trimming: 5 bases; junction bases outside the gene matches: 7. The CDR3 is 16 residues long. Germline assignment: CDR1 LNHDA and CDR2 SQIVND (reference sequence). CDR3 region: CASSIVGGAGHNEQFF. The CDR3, as DNA: TGTGCCAGTAGTATAGTCGGGGGGGCAGGGCACAATGAGCAGTTCTTC.

The V call is TRBV4-1, the J call TRBJ1-5; D gene unclear. The ends were cut back, 0 bases at V and 0 bases at J, with 9 bases in the middle. This CDR3 contains 16 residues. Germline V gene data show CDR1 as MGHRA and CDR2 as YSYEKL. The CDR3 nucleotides are TGCGCCAGCAGCCAAGAAAGGGAGTATAGCAATCAGCCCCAGCATTTT. Translated: CASSQEREYSNQPQHF.

The chain is built from TRBV10-2 and TRBJ2-3; possibly TRBD1 for D (5 bases). Per the germline V gene, CDR1 is WSHSY and CDR2 is SAAADI. The CDR3 covers 14 residues. V was trimmed by 7 bases and J by 5 bases, leaving 16 bases between them. In DNA, the CDR3 is TGCGCCAGCATGGAGCTAGATAGGGGAGATACGCAGTATTTT. Its protein is CASMELDRGDTQYF.

This clone has just a few counts. The gene calls are TRBV2 and TRBJ2-1, with 10 bases that match TRBD2. V lost 5 bases to trimming and J lost 4 bases; unmatched junction nucleotides: 5. The CDR3 totals 15 residues. Looked up from germline, CDR1 is SNHLY and CDR2 is FYNNEI. CDR3 DNA sequence: TGTGCCAGCAGTCCCACTAGCGGGATATACAATGAGCAGTTCTTC. Residues: CASSPTSGIYNEQFF.

CDR3: CASSPRGSGTGELFF. CDR3 DNA: TGTGCCAGCTCACCACGCGGGAGCGGCACCGGGGAGCTGTTTTTT. The chain joins TRBV18 to TRBJ2-2; 7 bases fit TRBD2. The CDR3 is 15 residues long. V lost 1 base and J lost 4; bases outside the gene matches: 3. The germline V gene has CDR1 KGHSH and CDR2 LQKENI.

This sequence joins TRBV6-5 and TRBJ2-5; D gene uncertain. The V gene lost 2 bases and the J gene lost 0 bases, with 10 bases spanning the gap. CDR1 is MNHEY and CDR2 is SVGAGI in the germline V gene. This CDR3 is built from 15 residues. The CDR3 DNA reads TGTGCCAGCAGTTACGCCTCCCAGTACCAAGAGACCCAGTACTTC. It specifies CASSYASQYQETQYF.

Notes on this clone: The junction differs from germline at one of its ends, possibly a read error. The rearrangement uses TRBV20-1 and TRBJ2-7; a possible D gene is TRBD1 (5 bases). This CDR3 has 11 amino acids. Germline V gene sequence: CDR1 DFQATT, CDR2 SNEGSKA (reference sequence). CDR3 residues: CSVHTGYDQYF. CDR3 nucleotide sequence: TGCAGTGTCCACACAGGCTACGATCAGTACTTC.

This chain joins TRBV30 and TRBJ2-7; 7 bases are shared with TRBD2. The J segment lost 1 base and the V segment lost 1 base, leaving 4 bases of the junction unmatched. The CDR3 has 14 amino acids. CDR1 GTSNPN and CDR2 SVGIG come from the germline V gene (reference sequence). The CDR3 loop is CAWSGRETSYEQYV. CDR3 nucleotides: TGTGCCTGGAGTGGGCGGGAGACTTCCTACGAGCAGTACGTC.

The chain joins TRBV19 to TRBJ1-1; D is unresolved. Germline V CDR1 and CDR2: LNHDA, SQIVND (reference sequence). The V and J ends lost 0 bases and 8 bases respectively, with 13 bases between them. The length of the CDR3 is 14 residues. CDR3: CASSIEGRHLEAFF. The CDR3 coding sequence is TGTGCCAGTAGTATAGAAGGAAGACACCTAGAAGCTTTCTTT. Together with reference TRBV19 and TRBJ1-1, the CDR3 gives the full variable domain: DGGITQSPKYLFRKEGQNVTLSCEQNLNHDAMYWYRQDPGQGLRLIYYSQIVNDFQKGDIAEGYSVSREKKESFPLTVTSAQKNPTAFYLCASSIEGRHLEAFFGQGTRLTVV.

The rearrangement links TRBV2 to TRBJ1-2; D may be TRBD1 (6 bases). Trimming pared 7 bases from V and 7 bases from J, leaving 19 bases between. Germline CDR1 and CDR2: SNHLY and FYNNEI. CDR3 length: 14 residues. CDR3 coding DNA: TGTGCCAGCACACCCTGGGGGGGGCTCGGTGGCTACACCTTC. Translating gives CASTPWGGLGGYTF.

The V and J genes are TRBV5-4 and TRBJ1-3; 10 bases agree with TRBD1. Germline V CDR1 and CDR2: SGHNT, YYREEE (reference sequence). The ends lost 0 bases at V and 4 bases at J; junction bases unmatched: 4. The CDR3 length is 16 residues. CDR3 in amino acids: CASSLDDRGHGNTIYF. Here the CDR3 DNA reads TGTGCCAGCAGCTTGGATGACAGGGGGCACGGAAACACCATATATTTT.

CDR3 bases: TGTGCCAGCAGCTTCGGGGGGTACTCTGGAAACACCATATATTTT. Translating gives CASSFGGYSGNTIYF. The rearrangement links TRBV11-2 to TRBJ1-3; D is perhaps TRBD1 (5 bases). This CDR3 region has 15 residues. The germline V gene has CDR1 SGHAT and CDR2 FQNNGV. Trimming removed 3 bases from V and 0 bases from J, with 9 bases in between.

This clone has just one count. The genes are TRBV7-9 and TRBJ2-1; 10 bases match TRBD2. The CDR3 contains 15 residues. CDR1 is SEHNR and CDR2 is FQNEAQ in the germline V gene (reference sequence). Losses at the gene ends were 2 bases for V and 8 bases for J; bases not matched to a gene: 6. The CDR3 loop reads CASSLRTSGWDEQFF. CDR3 bases: TGTGCCAGCAGCTTAAGGACTAGCGGTTGGGATGAGCAGTTCTTC.

The chain is built from TRBV5-5 and TRBJ2-2, with D maybe TRBD1 (6 bases). Germline V gene lookup returns CDR1 SGHKS and CDR2 YYEKEE (reference sequence). V dropped 1 base and J dropped 6 bases, with 13 bases sitting between them. CDR3 size: 15 residues. This CDR3 is CASSLLPGVSGELFF. The CDR3, as DNA: TGTGCCAGCAGCTTGCTCCCAGGGGTTTCCGGGGAGCTGTTTTTT.

J is TRBJ1-1 and V is TRBV5-1; 9 nucleotides align to TRBD1. The V and J ends lost 6 bases and 4 bases, in that order; junction bases with no gene match: 13. Germline assignment: CDR1 SGHRS and CDR2 YFSETQ. The CDR3 spans 16 residues. The DNA for the CDR3 is TGCGCCAGCACCCCTGATGGACAGGGGTTGAGCACTGAAGCTTTCTTT. It translates to CASTPDGQGLSTEAFF.

The V and J genes are TRBV24-1 and TRBJ2-5, with D possibly being TRBD1 (5 bases). The V gene lost 9 bases and the J gene lost 1 base, with 8 bases spanning the gap. In germline, CDR1 is KGHDR, CDR2 SFDVKD. The CDR3 runs to 12 residues. CDR3 bases: TGTGCCACCCAGGGCTCCCAAGAGACCCAGTACTTC. This codes for CATQGSQETQYF.

The chain uses TRBV6-5 and TRBJ1-5; D call uncertain. This CDR3 has 13 residues. V was pared by 0 bases and J by 8 bases, with 8 bases between. Germline V gene data show CDR1 as MNHEY and CDR2 as SVGAGI. The CDR3 sequence is CASSYSSREPQHF. The CDR3 DNA sequence: TGTGCCAGCAGTTACTCGTCCCGGGAGCCCCAGCATTTT.

The chain links TRBV19 to TRBJ1-5; unclear D gene. V lost 3 bases to trimming and J lost 2 bases, with 14 bases between them. The CDR3 loop spans 16 amino acids. Germline assignment: CDR1 LNHDA and CDR2 SQIVND (reference sequence). This chain's CDR3 is CASSIRGEGGNQPQHF. CDR3 sequence (DNA): TGTGCCAGTAGTATTCGCGGGGAAGGTGGCAATCAGCCCCAGCATTTT.

This chain connects TRBV5-8 to TRBJ2-7, with 8 bases that match TRBD1. Germline V gives CDR1 SGHTS, CDR2 YDEGEE. This CDR3 is 14 amino acids long. With 4 bases clipped from V and 2 bases from J, the junction kept 5 bases outside the gene matches. In DNA form, the CDR3 reads TGTGCCAGCAGCGCCGGACAGGGACCCTACGAGCAGTACGTC. The encoded protein is CASSAGQGPYEQYV.

The chain joins TRBV3-1 (or the pseudogene TRBV3-2) to TRBJ2-1; TRBD2 matches at 7 bases. Unmatched junction bases numbered 7, after V lost 2 bases and J lost 0 bases. This CDR3 has 17 amino acids. Germline V gene lookup returns CDR1 LGHDT and CDR2 YNNKEL (reference sequence). The CDR3 reads CASSQFSSGTSYNEQFF. The CDR3 DNA follows: TGTGCCAGCAGCCAATTCTCTAGCGGAACCTCCTACAATGAGCAGTTCTTC.

This clone showed up just once. CDR3 coding DNA: TGTGCCAGCAGCTTTCGAGGCGGTACCTATGGCTACACCTTC. Translation gives CASSFRGGTYGYTF. The V gene is TRBV5-6, the J gene TRBJ1-2, with D unresolved. CDR3 length: 14 residues. Trimming removed 2 bases from V and 4 bases from J, with 12 bases in between. CDR1 is SGHDT, CDR2 YYEEEE, per germline.

This sequence joins TRBV5-1 and TRBJ2-1; 13 bases are a match to TRBD2. The CDR3 is 16 amino acids. V trimming: 2 bases; J trimming: 8 bases; junction bases outside the gene matches: 7. Germline V gives CDR1 SGHRS, CDR2 YFSETQ. CDR3 sequence reads: CASSLGTSGRADEQFF. The DNA for the CDR3 is TGCGCCAGCAGCTTAGGAACTAGCGGGAGGGCCGATGAGCAGTTCTTC.

This chain links TRBV12-3 or TRBV12-4 with TRBJ1-2; 7 positions agree with TRBD1. The CDR3 consists of 13 residues. The V segment lost 5 bases and the J segment 6 bases; nucleotides outside the gene matches: 6. The CDR3 DNA reads TGTGCCAGCAGTCCCGGGACAGTTCATGGCTACACCTTC. Amino acids: CASSPGTVHGYTF.

V usage is TRBV6-1 and J usage is TRBJ1-3; maybe TRBD1 (6 bases). This CDR3 is built from 16 residues. Germline-derived CDR1 and CDR2 are MNHNS and SASEGT. V lost 3 bases and J lost 2, with 14 bases in between. CDR3 loop: CASSEHFTGTGNTIYF. CDR3 sequence (DNA): TGTGCCAGCAGTGAGCATTTTACAGGGACTGGAAACACCATATATTTT.

In DNA, the CDR3 is TGTGCCTGGACCCCGGGAAGGACGGTTGAGCAGTTCTTC. It encodes CAWTPGRTVEQFF. J is TRBJ2-1 and V is TRBV30; D might be TRBD2 (5 bases). Trimming removed 4 bases from V and 9 bases from J, with 16 bases in between. CDR3 length: 13 amino acids. Germline loops: CDR1 GTSNPN, CDR2 SVGIG (reference sequence). The full variable domain, in which reference TRBV30 and TRBJ2-1 provide the parts outside the CDR3, is SQTIHQWPATLVQPVGSPLSLECTVEGTSNPNLYWYRQAAGRGLQLLFYSVGIGQISSEVPQNLSASRPQDRQFILSSKKLLLSDSGFYLCAWTPGRTVEQFFGPGTRLTVL.

This clone has just a few counts. The V call is TRBV10-2, the J call TRBJ1-1; D unresolved. V was cut by 8 bases and J by 1 base, with 11 bases left in between. The CDR3 totals 13 residues. Germline CDR1 reads WSHSY; CDR2 reads SAAADI. CDR3 nucleotides: TGCGCCAGCCGAACCGGTCAGAACACTGAAGCTTTCTTT. The encoded protein is CASRTGQNTEAFF.